Here is one T cell receptor beta chain with its context. This CDR3 is built from 17 residues. Germline CDR1 reads MNHEY; CDR2 reads SVGEGT. The trim removed 0 bases at V and 1 base at J, leaving 7 bases unmatched. This sample is drawn from a study of blood T cell repertoires in COVID-19. Assay used: immunoSEQ multiplex PCR; TCRdb lists only in-frame clones, some missing. The sample consists of roughly 50,000 clones, more than 85% of them appearing once. V gene TRBV6-2 or TRBV6-3 combines with J gene TRBJ2-5; 8 nucleotides agree with TRBD2. The receptor was isolated from a human donor with active COVID-19. The donor label of this sample is uncertain. Sequencing used peripheral blood. The CDR3 spells CASSYSSQRGPQETQYF. CDR3 bases: TGTGCCAGCAGTTACTCTTCCCAGCGGGGGCCCCAAGAGACCCAGTACTTC.